This T cell receptor beta chain is from a study of cytomegalovirus exposure and HLA in healthy donors. General study points: Later analysis showed most CMV-associated TCR beta chains appearing HLA-restricted. According to the study, around 150 TCR beta chains were cytomegalovirus-associated. Clonal expansion, a later analysis showed, was greater in HLA-associated TCR beta chains than in equally common others.

Donors consisted of healthy bone marrow donors. PCR was performed using 60 Vbeta and 13 Jbeta primers. Repertoires were generated with immunoSEQ multiplex PCR, while TCRdb's copy carries only in-frame clones and drops some. The repertoire holds 100,000 or so clones, with roughly 70% as singletons. In the case of this clone: Its antigen is still unknown.

This CDR3 has 16 residues. The V and J ends lost 6 bases and 2 bases respectively, with 19 bases between them. In germline, CDR1 is LNHDA, CDR2 SQIVND (reference sequence). The chain recombines TRBV19 with TRBJ1-2; D not certain. The source material was PBMCs. The TCR originated in a man in his fifties in good health and CMV-seronegative. CDR3 sequence reads: CASRGYIQEQNYGYTF. CDR3 DNA: TGTGCCAGTAGGGGTTATATTCAGGAACAAAACTATGGCTACACCTTC. The full variable domain, its missing parts supplied by reference TRBV19 and TRBJ1-2, is DGGITQSPKYLFRKEGQNVTLSCEQNLNHDAMYWYRQDPGQGLRLIYYSQIVNDFQKGDIAEGYSVSREKKESFPLTVTSAQKNPTAFYLCASRGYIQEQNYGYTFGSGTRLTVV.